The 21 T cell receptor beta chains below were found in one sample sequenced in a study of naive and memory T cell subsets. Treatment specified: skin biopsy from PPD injection site in Mantoux-positive individual. TCR cDNA received a 3' ligated oligonucleotide that carried a UMI. Ligated cDNA underwent four rounds of PCR with nested alpha and beta constant region primers and SP2. In TCRdb, the UMI-ligation and nested PCR reads were re-called with MiXCR into one record per CDR3 protein. The sample yields 20,000 to 25,000 distinct CDR3 sequences, about 6.1% seen once. The sequencing here drew on skin, taken from a tuberculin skin test site. Every receptor here comes from an adult in good health.

This clonotype was seen more than once but under ten times. The rearrangement uses TRBV5-8 and TRBJ1-1; D is unclear. The CDR3 runs to 16 residues. Between the trimmed V and J ends, which lost 3 bases and 4 bases, there was a span of 19 bases. CDR1 and CDR2 (germline): SGHTS, YDEGEE. The CDR3: CASSSRALVVGTEAFF. For the CDR3, the DNA is TGTGCCAGCAGCTCCCGAGCCCTGGTTGTGGGCACTGAAGCTTTCTTT.

This clonotype counts as medium-sized. V gene TRBV18 combines with J gene TRBJ2-6; D gene unclear. The CDR3 length is 16 residues. The V end was cut by 6 bases, the J end by 0 bases, with 12 bases between. The V gene's germline CDR1 is KGHSH and CDR2 LQKENI. The CDR3 region has the DNA TGTGCCAGCTCTCCCGTAAAGATCTCTGGGGCCAACGTCCTGACTTTC. Its protein product is CASSPVKISGANVLTF.

V usage is TRBV7-9 and J usage is TRBJ2-2; D might be TRBD1 (6 bases). The CDR3 runs 15 residues. Trimming took 8 bases from V and 7 from J, leaving 20 bases between them. Germline lookup yields CDR1 SEHNR and CDR2 FQNEAQ (reference sequence). CDR3 nucleotide sequence: TGTGCCAGCGAGTTGGGACAAGGTAGAGGCGGGGAGCTGTTTTTT. It yields the protein CASELGQGRGGELFF.

This clonotype was observed a few times. V is TRBV9 and J is TRBJ2-3, with 10 bases matching TRBD2. From germline, CDR1 is SGDLS and CDR2 YYNGEE. J gave up 2 bases and V 3 bases, and 3 bases lay outside the gene matches. This CDR3 has 15 residues. The CDR3 region is CASSGAGGITDTQYF. The CDR3 DNA follows: TGTGCCAGCAGCGGAGCGGGAGGGATCACAGATACGCAGTATTTT.

The sample holds many counts of this clonotype. The rearrangement uses TRBV20-1 and TRBJ2-3; 9 bases fit TRBD2. The CDR3 totals 14 residues. J gave up 5 bases and V 3 bases, and 6 bases lay outside the gene matches. Germline V gene sequence: CDR1 DFQATT, CDR2 SNEGSKA (reference sequence). The CDR3 DNA reads as TGCAGTGCTAGGAAAGGCGGGGGGGTAGATACGCAGTATTTT. This gives the protein CSARKGGGVDTQYF.

This chain uses TRBV20-1 with TRBJ1-5; the D gene is possibly TRBD1 (5 bases). Germline V gives CDR1 DFQATT, CDR2 SNEGSKA (reference sequence). There are 15 residues in the CDR3. V lost 6 bases and J lost 1, with 16 bases in between. CDR3: CSARKGGESNQPQHF. The DNA of the CDR3 is TGCAGTGCCCGGAAGGGAGGGGAGAGCAATCAGCCCCAGCATTTT.

This clonotype has ten or more counts. V and J are TRBV28 and TRBJ1-2; TRBD1 is a possible D gene (5 bases). With 2 bases removed from V and 13 bases from J, the gap between germline ends came to 14 bases. This CDR3 has 12 amino acids. Germline V gives CDR1 MDHEN, CDR2 SYDVKM. The CDR3 is CASSLPQARGTF. The CDR3 DNA reads as TGTGCCAGCAGTTTACCCCAAGCGAGGGGCACCTTC.

This clonotype has ten or more counts. This sequence joins TRBV25-1 and TRBJ2-1, with 11 nucleotides matching TRBD2. Germline V gene sequence: CDR1 MGHDK, CDR2 SYGVNS. After removal of 5 bases from V and 7 bases from J, the junction contained 7 bases not matched to a gene. The CDR3 length is 15 residues. In nucleotides, the CDR3 is TGTGCCAGCAGTTACACGGGACTAGCGGCGAATGAGCAGTTCTTC. Protein: CASSYTGLAANEQFF.

This clonotype was seen many times. The chain carries TRBV20-1 and TRBJ2-3; 9 nucleotides line up with TRBD2. Germline CDR1 DFQATT, CDR2 SNEGSKA (reference sequence). Trimming removed 6 bases from V and 0 bases from J; junction bases left unmatched: 10. The CDR3 is 16 amino acids. The CDR3 DNA reads TGCAGTGCGCAGAGACTAGCGGACCGTAGCACAGATACGCAGTATTTT. Amino acids: CSAQRLADRSTDTQYF.

Many counts were recorded for this clonotype. J is TRBJ2-3 and V is TRBV30; tentative D call: TRBD2 (5 bases). Germline-derived CDR1 and CDR2 are GTSNPN and SVGIG (reference sequence). The CDR3 has 15 residues. The CDR3 DNA follows: TGTGCGGCAAACTGGCTAGCAGGATTCACAGATACGCAGTATTTT. Protein sequence: CAANWLAGFTDTQYF.

This clonotype has at least ten counts. The chain carries TRBV18 and TRBJ2-3; maybe TRBD2 (5 bases). Trimming shortened V by 0 bases and J by 11 bases, and 18 bases separated the two germline ends. The CDR3 extends over 15 amino acids. CDR1 is KGHSH and CDR2 is LQKENI in the germline V gene. The CDR3 coding sequence is TGTGCCAGCTCACCACCGTCGGGGAATTGGTGCGGGCAGTATTTT. Protein: CASSPPSGNWCGQYF.

The rearrangement joins TRBV5-6 to TRBJ1-5; D gene ambiguous. Germline V gives CDR1 SGHDT, CDR2 YYEEEE. The CDR3 has 12 residues. V was pared by 0 bases and J by 11 bases, with 9 bases between. CDR3: CASSLGNSAQHF. For the CDR3, the DNA is TGTGCCAGCAGCTTGGGGAATTCCGCCCAGCATTTT.

This clonotype was counted ten times or more. This CDR3 is CASSVGTGTLTYEQYF. CDR3 in DNA: TGTGCCAGCAGCGTAGGGACCGGGACACTGACCTACGAGCAGTACTTC. J is TRBJ2-7 and V is TRBV9; D is possibly TRBD1 (6 bases). V was clipped by 0 bases and J by 2 bases, with 15 bases between them. This CDR3 is 16 amino acids long. Germline CDR1 is SGDLS and CDR2 is YYNGEE.

The table lists this clonotype with many counts. The J gene is TRBJ2-5, the V gene TRBV7-2, with TRBD1 as a possible D gene (6 bases). The V gene's germline CDR1 is SGHTA and CDR2 FQGNSA. The CDR3 covers 14 residues. V lost 5 bases and J 1 base, leaving 11 bases between the germline ends. The DNA for the CDR3 is TGTGCCAGCAGCCCCGGACAGATCCAAGAGACCCAGTACTTC. It yields the protein CASSPGQIQETQYF.

Relative to its sample, this clonotype is medium-sized (0.01 to 0.1%). The chain carries TRBV27 and TRBJ2-1; TRBD1 matches at 7 bases. CDR3 length: 15 amino acids. The V gene's germline CDR1 is MNHEY and CDR2 SMNVEV (reference sequence). Trimming took 5 bases from V and 4 from J; bases not matched to a gene: 8. CDR3: CASSPPGQSYNEQFF. Here the CDR3 DNA reads TGTGCCAGCAGTCCGCCGGGACAGAGTTACAATGAGCAGTTCTTC.

Within the sample, this clonotype is medium-sized. The J gene is TRBJ2-3, the V gene TRBV3-1; D gene uncertain. The length of the CDR3 is 14 residues. Germline loops: CDR1 LGHDT, CDR2 YNNKEL (reference sequence). Trimming stripped 5 bases from V and 2 bases from J, with 11 bases between. CDR3 sequence reads: CASSELVHTDTQYF. The CDR3, as DNA: TGTGCCAGCAGCGAACTCGTCCACACAGATACGCAGTATTTT.

This clonotype was observed many times. J is TRBJ2-1 and V is TRBV6-1; TRBD2 matches 11 bases. The germline gives CDR1 MNHNS, CDR2 SASEGT. CDR3 length equals 18 residues. The V and J ends lost 3 bases and 4 bases, in that order; junction bases with no gene match: 11. CDR3 DNA: TGTGCCAGCAGTGAGGCCCCTCCACTAGCGGGGGTATACAATGAGCAGTTCTTC. Protein product: CASSEAPPLAGVYNEQFF.

This clonotype has only a few counts. The genes are TRBV18 and TRBJ2-7, with D possibly being TRBD2 (5 bases). Per germline, CDR1 KGHSH and CDR2 LQKENI. This CDR3 has 14 residues. V lost 5 bases, J lost 1 base, and 12 bases lay in between. CDR3 loop: CASSSDFFSYEQYF. CDR3 sequence (DNA): TGTGCCAGCTCATCGGACTTCTTTTCCTACGAGCAGTACTTC.

The chain combines TRBV7-8 with TRBJ1-6, with a weak D call TRBD1 (5 bases). Germline-derived CDR1 and CDR2 are SGHVS and FQNEAQ. This CDR3 region has 18 residues. V lost 3 bases to trimming and J lost 0 bases, with 15 bases between them. In nucleotides, the CDR3 is TGTGCCAGCAGCTTGGAGCGCGGGACGAGCTCCTATAATTCACCCCTCCACTTT. Translation: CASSLERGTSSYNSPLHF.

This clonotype came up many times. The J gene is TRBJ2-1, the V gene TRBV9; TRBD2 matches at 11 bases. CDR3 length equals 18 residues. The germline V gene encodes CDR1 SGDLS and CDR2 YYNGEE. The J segment lost 4 bases and the V segment lost 4 bases, leaving 13 bases of the junction unmatched. This chain's CDR3 is CASSQKIGTSGGYNEQFF. DNA of the CDR3: TGTGCCAGCAGCCAAAAGATCGGGACTAGCGGAGGATACAATGAGCAGTTCTTC.

The rearrangement links TRBV30 to TRBJ1-1; D unclear. Deletions cut 4 bases from V and 1 base from J, with 4 bases between. Germline CDR1 is GTSNPN and CDR2 is SVGIG (reference sequence). This CDR3 has 11 residues. The CDR3, as DNA: TGTGCCTGGATCGCGAACACTGAAGCTTTCTTT. This sequence encodes CAWIANTEAFF.